What follows describes a single T cell receptor beta chain. Antigen unknown. This sample is part of a study of cytomegalovirus exposure and HLA in healthy donors. Study-level points and caveats: CMV serostatus alone was available as immune exposure information. Prior analysis indicated that the majority of TCR beta V segments exhibited productivity approximately 87% or approximately 30% of the time. Several of the most significant clusters were apparently associated with common viral pathogens in a later analysis.

Amplification used 60 Vbeta primers and 13 Jbeta primers. Libraries were prepared by immunoSEQ multiplex PCR; TCRdb keeps only in-frame clonotypes and omits some of them. The data contain under 200,000 clones, more than 70% of them singletons. CDR3 length equals 14 residues. Per germline, CDR1 SEHNR and CDR2 FQNEAQ (reference sequence). V was pared by 4 bases and J by 5 bases, with 15 bases between. This TCR derives from a boy younger than 18 in good health and CMV-seronegative. Material: PBMCs. The chain links TRBV7-9 to TRBJ2-7, with D unclear. The CDR3 region is CASSWMAVRDEQYF. The DNA of the CDR3 is TGTGCCAGCAGCTGGATGGCCGTACGGGACGAGCAGTACTTC.